This T cell receptor beta chain was recovered during a study of T cell responses to AZD1222 COVID-19 vaccine. Broader study findings: Within unmutated variant regions lay the reported targets of nearly half of spike-specific TCRs. There were mostly white British donors and more females than males, and clonal diversity was possibly underestimated. Increased Spike-specific TCR breadth and depth were observed after two AZD1222 doses.

V lost 5 bases and J lost 3, with 14 bases in between. Per germline, CDR1 SGHAT and CDR2 FQNNGV. The CDR3 consists of 15 residues. Turning to this clone: What it binds is not known.

Here immunoSEQ multiplex PCR was the method, and the copy in TCRdb shows in-frame clones only, minus some. The table shows under 150,000 clones, with 80% to 90% occurring only once. This receptor was taken from an adult in good health. Sequencing used peripheral blood, obtained on day 0 of AZD1222 vaccination. V and J are TRBV11-2 and TRBJ2-1; no clear D gene. In DNA form, the CDR3 reads TGTGCCAGCAGCACCGAACAGCCCGACTACAATGAGCAGTTCTTC. Translated: CASSTEQPDYNEQFF.